This T cell receptor (beta chain) was recorded in a study of T cells in Graves' hyperthyroidism and ophthalmopathy. RNA transcripts gave rise to amplified TCR beta CDR3 regions. The study used the HTBI primer set for a first-round RT-PCR of the TCR CDR3. MiXCR was run by TCRdb on the multiplex PCR reads, yielding one entry per CDR3 protein. The sample consists of around 800,000 distinct CDR3 sequences, 38% of them appearing once. CDR1 and CDR2 (germline): SQVTM, ANQGSEA. This CDR3 region has 15 residues. Trimming cost V 6 bases and J 5 bases; bases outside gene matches: 13. This clonotype appeared a few times.

Sequencing input: blood. This sequence joins TRBV29-1 and TRBJ2-7; 10 bases map to TRBD1. The sequence was collected from a man between 18 and 35 years old with Graves' hyperthyroidism. CDR3 sequence: CSVLVAGTGANEQYF. Written as DNA, the CDR3 is TGCAGCGTCCTGGTCGCCGGGACAGGGGCCAACGAGCAGTACTTC.